The rows below give T cell receptor beta chains drawn from one sample of a study of blood T cell repertoires in COVID-19. TCRdb's copy holds only in-frame clones and misses some; the assay was immunoSEQ multiplex PCR. The data contain 160,000 or so clones, approximately 91% of them singletons. Sequencing was done on a sample of peripheral blood. Every receptor here comes from a man between 18 and 29 years old with acute or convalescent COVID-19. Both conserved end residues are part of each CDR3. The size of a clone is reported for some rows only, either as once, few or many, or as a class for expanded clones.

TRBJ1-6 - 15 TRBV5-1 CASNPVPGDNSPLHF
TRBJ2-7 - 15 TRBV5-8 CASSGQLVRRLGQYF
TRBJ2-7 - 14 TRBV6-4 CASSPGTDGDEQYF
TRBJ2-5 - 12 TRBV12-3/TRBV12-4 CASSSSQETQYF
TRBJ2-5 - 16 TRBV9 CASSVESGGSQETQYF
TRBJ1-2 - 14 TRBV19 CASSSTGVSSGYTF
TRBJ2-3 - 14 TRBV6-1 CASSEGQGADTQYF
TRBJ1-1 - 14 TRBV11-2 CASSLGRGNTEAFF
TRBJ2-3 - 17 TRBV5-1 CASSSSSEVIGTDTQYF
TRBJ2-7 - 14 TRBV5-1 CASSSQGHTGEQYF
TRBJ1-2 - 19 TRBV3-1/TRBV3-2 CASSQDPIVARRINYGYTF
TRBJ1-1 - 12 TRBV6-5 CASFVKGAKAFF
TRBJ2-7 - 19 TRBV27 CASSLNARGLAGPVSEQYF
TRBJ2-3 - 13 TRBV5-4 CASSPPTTDTQYF
TRBJ1-6 - 13 TRBV19 CASSGSGNSPLHF
TRBJ1-5 once 15 TRBV25-1 CASSPGGSSNQPQHF
TRBJ2-6 - 12 TRBV12-3/TRBV12-4 CASSTGANVLTF
TRBJ1-2 - 16 TRBV5-1 CASSDPGTGGLDGYTF
TRBJ2-2 - 17 TRBV19 CASKGTSGAVNTGELFF
TRBJ2-2 - 17 TRBV5-1 CASSRDRTGLGTGELFF
TRBJ2-1 - 15 TRBV10-2 CASSESGLTYNEQFF
TRBJ1-1 - 15 TRBV9 CASSVRTAVNTEAFF
TRBJ2-1 - 15 TRBV6-4 CASSLWGDINNEQFF
TRBJ1-4 - 14 TRBV7-9 CASSSRAPEEKLFF
TRBJ1-3 - 13 TRBV7-2 CASSLTGVGTIYF
TRBJ1-4 - 14 TRBV5-1 CASSVDRLDEKLFF
TRBJ2-1 - 17 TRBV24-1 CATSDPSRTGSYNEQFF
TRBJ2-1 - 13 TRBV18 CASSPIAAYEQFF
TRBJ2-1 - 13 TRBV4-1 CASSQDLARGQFF
TRBJ1-4 - 15 TRBV11-2 CASSPGGTVNEKLFF
TRBJ2-1 - 17 TRBV5-1 CASSLRTSGKDYNEQFF
TRBJ1-5 - 15 TRBV7-8 CASSLGYYSNQPQHF
TRBJ2-7 - 16 TRBV7-2 CASSRDALTASYEQYF
TRBJ1-2 - 14 TRBV9 CASSVSPRDYGYTF
TRBJ1-2 - 16 TRBV18 CASSPPFRQGLYGYTF
TRBJ2-5 - 14 TRBV11-3 CASSLVQGAETQYF
TRBJ2-4 - 15 TRBV9 CASSVGGQGQNIQYF
TRBJ2-5 - 16 TRBV11-2 CASSLEFRAGWETQYF
TRBJ1-5 - 15 TRBV6-5 CASSNTPQGNQPQHF
TRBJ1-3 many 14 TRBV7-9 CASSFGNSGNTIYF
TRBJ1-1 - 14 TRBV7-8 CASSWKQGPTEAFF
TRBJ1-6 - 14 TRBV10-3 CAISWDRANSPLHF
TRBJ2-5 - 14 TRBV7-8 CASIRDRLQETQYF
TRBJ1-2 - 14 TRBV27 CASSSRTNRGGYTF
TRBJ1-2 - 17 TRBV25-1 CASSSLGGTGVDYGYTF